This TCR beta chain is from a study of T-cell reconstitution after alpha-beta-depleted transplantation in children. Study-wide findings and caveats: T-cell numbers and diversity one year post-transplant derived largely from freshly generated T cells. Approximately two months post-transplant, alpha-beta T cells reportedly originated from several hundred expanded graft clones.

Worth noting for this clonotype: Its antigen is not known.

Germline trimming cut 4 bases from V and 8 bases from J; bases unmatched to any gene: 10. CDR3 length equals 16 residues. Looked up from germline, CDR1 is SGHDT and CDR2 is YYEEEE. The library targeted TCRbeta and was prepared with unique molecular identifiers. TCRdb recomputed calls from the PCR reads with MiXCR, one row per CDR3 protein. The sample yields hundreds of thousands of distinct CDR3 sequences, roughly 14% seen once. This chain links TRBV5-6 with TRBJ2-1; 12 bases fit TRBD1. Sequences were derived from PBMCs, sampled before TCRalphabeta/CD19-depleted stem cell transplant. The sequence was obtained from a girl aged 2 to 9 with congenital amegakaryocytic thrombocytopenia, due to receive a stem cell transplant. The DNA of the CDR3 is TGTGCCAGCAGCCTGGAGGGACAGGGGGCCGTAGATGAGCAGTTCTTC. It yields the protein CASSLEGQGAVDEQFF. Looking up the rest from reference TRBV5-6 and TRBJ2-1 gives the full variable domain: DAGVTQSPTHLIKTRGQQVTLRCSPKSGHDTVSWYQQALGQGPQFIFQYYEEEERQRGNFPDRFSGHQFPNYSSELNVNALLLGDSALYLCASSLEGQGAVDEQFFGPGTRLTVL.